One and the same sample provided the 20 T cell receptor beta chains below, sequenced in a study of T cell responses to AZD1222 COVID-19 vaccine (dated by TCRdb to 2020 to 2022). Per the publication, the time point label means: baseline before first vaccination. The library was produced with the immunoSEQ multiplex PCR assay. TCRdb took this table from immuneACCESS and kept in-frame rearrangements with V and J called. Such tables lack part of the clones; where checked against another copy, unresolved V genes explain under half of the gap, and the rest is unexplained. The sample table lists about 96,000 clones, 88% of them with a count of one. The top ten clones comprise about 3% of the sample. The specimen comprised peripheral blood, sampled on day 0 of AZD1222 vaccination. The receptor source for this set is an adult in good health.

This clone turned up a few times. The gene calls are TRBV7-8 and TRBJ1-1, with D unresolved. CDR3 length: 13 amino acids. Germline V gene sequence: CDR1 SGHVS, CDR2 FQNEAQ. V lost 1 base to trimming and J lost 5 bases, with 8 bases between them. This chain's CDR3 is CASSLDYGTEAFF. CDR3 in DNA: TGTGCCAGCAGCTTAGACTATGGGACTGAAGCTTTCTTT.

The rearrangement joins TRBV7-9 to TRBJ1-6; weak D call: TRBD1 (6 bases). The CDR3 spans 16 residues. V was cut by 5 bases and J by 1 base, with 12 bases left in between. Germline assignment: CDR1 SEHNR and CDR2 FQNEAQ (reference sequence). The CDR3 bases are TGTGCCAGCAGCCAAACAGGGTTATCCTATAATTCACCCCTCCACTTT. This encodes CASSQTGLSYNSPLHF.

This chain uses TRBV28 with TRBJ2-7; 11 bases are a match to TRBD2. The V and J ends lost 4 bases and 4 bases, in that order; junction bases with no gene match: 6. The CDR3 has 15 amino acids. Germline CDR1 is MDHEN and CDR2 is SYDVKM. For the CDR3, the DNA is TGTGCCAGCAGTTCCCTAGCGGGAGGCAGGTACGAGCAGTACTTC. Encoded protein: CASSSLAGGRYEQYF. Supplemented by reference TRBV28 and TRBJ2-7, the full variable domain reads DVKVTQSSRYLVKRTGEKVFLECVQDMDHENMFWYRQDPGLGLRLIYFSYDVKMKEKGDIPEGYSVSREKKERFSLILESASTNQTSMYLCASSSLAGGRYEQYFGPGTRLTVT.

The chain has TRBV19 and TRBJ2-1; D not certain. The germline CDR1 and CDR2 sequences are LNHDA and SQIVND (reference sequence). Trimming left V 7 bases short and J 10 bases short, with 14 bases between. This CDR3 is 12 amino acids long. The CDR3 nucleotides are TGTGCCAGTATGAGCATCTTTCGGGAGCAGTTCTTC. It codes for CASMSIFREQFF.

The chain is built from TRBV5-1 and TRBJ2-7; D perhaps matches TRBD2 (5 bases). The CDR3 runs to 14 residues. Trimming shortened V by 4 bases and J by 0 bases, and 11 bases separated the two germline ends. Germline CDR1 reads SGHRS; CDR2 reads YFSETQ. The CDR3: CASSMPGNSYEQYF. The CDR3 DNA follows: TGCGCCAGCAGCATGCCGGGAAACTCCTACGAGCAGTACTTC. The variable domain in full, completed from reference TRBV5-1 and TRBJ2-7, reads KAGVTQTPRYLIKTRGQQVTLSCSPISGHRSVSWYQQTPGQGLQFLFEYFSETQRNKGNFPGRFSGRQFSNSRSEMNVSTLELGDSALYLCASSMPGNSYEQYFGPGTRLTVT.

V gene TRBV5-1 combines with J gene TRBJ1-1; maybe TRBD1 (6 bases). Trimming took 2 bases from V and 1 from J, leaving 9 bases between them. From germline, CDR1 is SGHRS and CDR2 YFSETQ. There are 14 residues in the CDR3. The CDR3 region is CASSFGQSNTEAFF. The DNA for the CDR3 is TGCGCCAGCAGCTTCGGACAGTCGAACACTGAAGCTTTCTTT. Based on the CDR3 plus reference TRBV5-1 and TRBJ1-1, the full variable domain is KAGVTQTPRYLIKTRGQQVTLSCSPISGHRSVSWYQQTPGQGLQFLFEYFSETQRNKGNFPGRFSGRQFSNSRSEMNVSTLELGDSALYLCASSFGQSNTEAFFGQGTRLTVV.

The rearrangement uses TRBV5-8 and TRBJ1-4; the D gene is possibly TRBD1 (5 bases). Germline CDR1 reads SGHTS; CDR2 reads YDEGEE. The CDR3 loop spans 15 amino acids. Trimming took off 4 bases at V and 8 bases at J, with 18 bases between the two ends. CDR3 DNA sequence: TGTGCCAGCAGCCCCATCCAGGGAGGCGTCGAAAAACTGTTTTTT. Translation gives CASSPIQGGVEKLFF.

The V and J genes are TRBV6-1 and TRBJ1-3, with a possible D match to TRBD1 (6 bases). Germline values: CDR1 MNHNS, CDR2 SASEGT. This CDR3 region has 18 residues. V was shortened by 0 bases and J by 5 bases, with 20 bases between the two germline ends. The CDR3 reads CASSEALGPDTGRNTIYF. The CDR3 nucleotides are TGTGCCAGCAGTGAAGCGCTAGGGCCGGACACAGGGAGAAACACCATATATTTT.

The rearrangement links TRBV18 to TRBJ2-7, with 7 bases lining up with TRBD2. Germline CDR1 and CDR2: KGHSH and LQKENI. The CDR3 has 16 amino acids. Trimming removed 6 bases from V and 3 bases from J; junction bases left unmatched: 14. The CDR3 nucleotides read TGTGCCAGCTCGCCTCGTGGGGGGGGAGTCTACTACGAGCAGTACTTC. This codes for CASSPRGGGVYYEQYF.

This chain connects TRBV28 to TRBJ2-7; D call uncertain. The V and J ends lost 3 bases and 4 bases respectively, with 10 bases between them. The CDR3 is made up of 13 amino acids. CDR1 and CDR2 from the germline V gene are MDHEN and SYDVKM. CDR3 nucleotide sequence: TGTGCCAGCAGTTTTCATAGAATATACGAGCAGTACTTC. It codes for CASSFHRIYEQYF. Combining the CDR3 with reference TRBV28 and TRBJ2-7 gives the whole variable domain DVKVTQSSRYLVKRTGEKVFLECVQDMDHENMFWYRQDPGLGLRLIYFSYDVKMKEKGDIPEGYSVSREKKERFSLILESASTNQTSMYLCASSFHRIYEQYFGPGTRLTVT.

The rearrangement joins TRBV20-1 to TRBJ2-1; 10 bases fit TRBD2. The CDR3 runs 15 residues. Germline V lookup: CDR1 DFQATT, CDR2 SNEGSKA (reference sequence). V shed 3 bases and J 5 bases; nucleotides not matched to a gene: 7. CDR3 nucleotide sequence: TGCAGTGCTAGTTCTAGCGGGAGTATCAACAATGAGCAGTTCTTC. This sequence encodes CSASSSGSINNEQFF.

CDR3 protein: CASSKLAGEGEQFF. Here the CDR3 DNA reads TGTGCCAGTAGTAAGCTAGCGGGAGAGGGTGAGCAGTTCTTC. The rearrangement uses TRBV19 and TRBJ2-1; TRBD2 matches 10 bases. V lost 4 bases and J lost 9; bases outside the gene matches: 6. Germline V gene lookup returns CDR1 LNHDA and CDR2 SQIVND (reference sequence). The CDR3 spans 14 residues.

CDR3 DNA sequence: TGTGCCAGCAGTTACTCGGTAGGGCAGCCCCAGCATTTT. It codes for CASSYSVGQPQHF. This chain joins TRBV6-5 and TRBJ1-5; D is unresolved. The CDR3 is 13 amino acids. Trimming removed 0 bases from V and 7 bases from J, with 7 bases in between. Germline values: CDR1 MNHEY, CDR2 SVGAGI.

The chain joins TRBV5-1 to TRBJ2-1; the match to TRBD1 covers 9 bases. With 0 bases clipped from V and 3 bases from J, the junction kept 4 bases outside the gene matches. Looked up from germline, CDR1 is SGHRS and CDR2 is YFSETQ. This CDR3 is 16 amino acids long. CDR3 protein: CASSLVGQGSYNEQFF. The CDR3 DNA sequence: TGCGCCAGCAGCTTGGTTGGACAGGGGAGCTACAATGAGCAGTTCTTC.

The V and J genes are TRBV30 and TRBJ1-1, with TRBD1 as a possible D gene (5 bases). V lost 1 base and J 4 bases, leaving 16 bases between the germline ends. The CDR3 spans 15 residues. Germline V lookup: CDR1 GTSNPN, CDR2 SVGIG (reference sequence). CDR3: CAWSARWGSGTEAFF. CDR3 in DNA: TGTGCCTGGAGTGCCCGGTGGGGCAGTGGCACTGAAGCTTTCTTT. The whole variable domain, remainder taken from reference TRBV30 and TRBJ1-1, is SQTIHQWPATLVQPVGSPLSLECTVEGTSNPNLYWYRQAAGRGLQLLFYSVGIGQISSEVPQNLSASRPQDRQFILSSKKLLLSDSGFYLCAWSARWGSGTEAFFGQGTRLTVV.

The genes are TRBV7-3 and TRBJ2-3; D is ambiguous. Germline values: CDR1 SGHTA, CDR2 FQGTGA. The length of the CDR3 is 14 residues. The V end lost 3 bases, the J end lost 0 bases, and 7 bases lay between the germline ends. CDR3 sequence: CASSLGFSTDTQYF. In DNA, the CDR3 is TGTGCCAGCAGCTTGGGTTTTAGCACAGATACGCAGTATTTT.

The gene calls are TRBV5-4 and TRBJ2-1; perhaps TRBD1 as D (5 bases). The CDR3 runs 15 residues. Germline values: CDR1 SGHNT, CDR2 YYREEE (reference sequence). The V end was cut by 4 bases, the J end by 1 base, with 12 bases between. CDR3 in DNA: TGTGCCAGCAGCCTAACAGGAGAGTCCTACAATGAGCAGTTCTTC. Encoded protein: CASSLTGESYNEQFF.

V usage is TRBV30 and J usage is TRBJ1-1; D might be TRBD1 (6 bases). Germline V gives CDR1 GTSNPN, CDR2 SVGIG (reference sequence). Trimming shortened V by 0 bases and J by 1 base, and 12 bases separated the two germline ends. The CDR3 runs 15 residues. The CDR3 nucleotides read TGTGCCTGGAGTGTATTTCAGGGGAGGAACACTGAAGCTTTCTTT. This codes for CAWSVFQGRNTEAFF.

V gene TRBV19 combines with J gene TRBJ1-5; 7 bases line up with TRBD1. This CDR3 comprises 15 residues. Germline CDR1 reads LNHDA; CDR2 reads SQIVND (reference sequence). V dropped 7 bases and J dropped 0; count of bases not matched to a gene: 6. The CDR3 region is CASMRGQNSNQPQHF. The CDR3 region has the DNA TGTGCCAGTATGAGGGGACAGAATAGCAATCAGCCCCAGCATTTT.

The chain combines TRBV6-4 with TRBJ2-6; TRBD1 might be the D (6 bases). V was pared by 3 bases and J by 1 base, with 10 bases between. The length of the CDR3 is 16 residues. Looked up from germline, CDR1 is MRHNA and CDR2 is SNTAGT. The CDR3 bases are TGTGCCAGCAGTGAGAGGGACAATTCTGGGGCCAACGTCCTGACTTTC. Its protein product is CASSERDNSGANVLTF.